This passage covers 29 T cell receptor beta chains from one sample sequenced in a study of blood T cell repertoires in COVID-19 (dated by TCRdb to about 2020). Libraries were constructed by the immunoSEQ multiplex PCR assay. As stored in TCRdb, this immuneACCESS dataset retains in-frame rearrangements with V and J assigned. A fraction of the clones does not appear; measured against another copy, unresolved V genes explain less than half of the discrepancy, and the remainder lacks a known reason. The sample includes 150,000 or so clones, with about four fifths observed a single time. The top ten clonotypes cover approximately 9.2% of the sample. Sample: PBMCs or T cells enriched from blood (not recorded which). Receptor source: a middle-aged man who had recovered from COVID-19.

This chain connects TRBV4-3 to TRBJ2-3; possible D gene TRBD2, 5 bases. This CDR3 region has 18 residues. The germline V gene has CDR1 LGHNA and CDR2 YSLEER. Trimming stripped 0 bases from V and 4 bases from J, with 20 bases between. The DNA for the CDR3 is TGCGCCAGCAGCCAAGATTTCACCGGACTGGGCGGATCAGATACGCAGTATTTT. It specifies CASSQDFTGLGGSDTQYF.

The chain recombines TRBV5-4 with TRBJ1-3; 7 nucleotides match TRBD1. The CDR3 is made up of 16 amino acids. CDR1 SGHNT and CDR2 YYREEE come from the germline V gene (reference sequence). With V trimmed by 4 bases and J by 0 bases, 7 bases remained unmatched. CDR3 protein: CASSPGQTASGNTIYF. The CDR3 DNA reads TGTGCCAGCAGCCCGGGACAGACAGCCTCTGGAAACACCATATATTTT.

V is TRBV3-1 (or the pseudogene TRBV3-2) and J is TRBJ2-5; TRBD2 matches 15 bases. From germline, CDR1 is LGHDT and CDR2 YNNKEL (reference sequence). The CDR3 is 17 residues long. Trimming took 4 bases from V and 7 from J; bases not matched to a gene: 10. CDR3 in amino acids: CASSPGLAGGRAGTQYF. The DNA of the CDR3 is TGTGCCAGCAGCCCGGGACTAGCGGGGGGAAGAGCGGGGACCCAGTACTTC.

This clone was detected only a few times. CDR3: CASSLDRQETQYF. The CDR3 DNA reads as TGTGCCAGTAGCCTCGACAGACAAGAGACCCAGTACTTC. The rearrangement links TRBV19 to TRBJ2-5, with D possibly TRBD1 on 5 matching bases. CDR3 length equals 13 residues. Trimming took 6 bases from V and 2 from J, leaving 10 bases between them. The germline gives CDR1 LNHDA, CDR2 SQIVND (reference sequence).

The chain recombines TRBV28 with TRBJ1-1; D gene uncertain. The CDR3 is made up of 11 amino acids. V was cut by 3 bases and J by 12 bases, with 11 bases left in between. The germline V gene encodes CDR1 MDHEN and CDR2 SYDVKM. CDR3 bases: TGTGCCAGCAGTTTGCACAGAAATTCTTTCTTT. Its protein product is CASSLHRNSFF.

The chain is built from TRBV25-1 and TRBJ2-7; D perhaps matches TRBD1 (6 bases). The V end was cut by 6 bases, the J end by 4 bases, with 10 bases between. This CDR3 spans 12 amino acids. In germline, CDR1 is MGHDK, CDR2 SYGVNS. The CDR3 DNA reads as TGTGCCAGCAGCCCACAGGGTTACGAGCAGTACTTC. This codes for CASSPQGYEQYF.

V usage is TRBV7-9 and J usage is TRBJ2-3; TRBD1 is a possible D gene (5 bases). Trimming removed 0 bases from V and 2 bases from J, with 9 bases in between. CDR1 is SEHNR, CDR2 FQNEAQ, per germline (reference sequence). CDR3 size: 15 residues. The CDR3: CASSLAAGITDTQYF. In DNA form, the CDR3 reads TGTGCCAGCAGCTTAGCCGCAGGGATCACAGATACGCAGTATTTT.

This clone has just a few counts. This chain joins TRBV15 and TRBJ2-5; no firm D call. There are 15 residues in the CDR3. V shed 0 bases and J shed 7 bases, with 15 bases lying between them. Germline CDR1 and CDR2: LNHNV and YYDKDF (reference sequence). The CDR3 sequence is CATSRDRSGRVTQYF. The CDR3 region has the DNA TGTGCCACCAGCAGAGATAGAAGTGGGCGAGTGACCCAGTACTTC.

The chain uses TRBV10-3 and TRBJ2-7; the D gene is possibly TRBD1 (6 bases). Trimming pared 8 bases from V and 2 bases from J, leaving 13 bases between. Germline V gives CDR1 ENHRY, CDR2 SYGVKD. The CDR3 spans 13 residues. The CDR3 loop reads CAIRDTTPYEQYF. The CDR3 nucleotides read TGTGCCATCCGGGACACAACTCCCTACGAGCAGTACTTC.

This chain connects TRBV27 to TRBJ1-3; D gene uncertain. V lost 5 bases and J lost 8, with 13 bases in between. The V gene's germline CDR1 is MNHEY and CDR2 SMNVEV (reference sequence). This CDR3 region has 13 residues. CDR3 DNA sequence: TGTGCCAGCAGTCCAGTACGAGGAGACACCATATATTTT. Translated, it gives CASSPVRGDTIYF.

The V gene is TRBV2, the J gene TRBJ2-4; TRBD2 matches 13 bases. The trim removed 6 bases at V and 2 bases at J, leaving 4 bases unmatched. CDR3 size: 16 residues. Germline CDR1 SNHLY, CDR2 FYNNEI. The CDR3 bases are TGTGCCAGCAGGAAACTAGCGGGGGGGACCAAAAACATTCAGTACTTC. This encodes CASRKLAGGTKNIQYF.

This chain uses TRBV6-5 with TRBJ2-7, with D maybe TRBD1 (6 bases). In germline, CDR1 is MNHEY, CDR2 SVGAGI. There are 12 residues in the CDR3. With 5 bases removed from V and 4 bases from J, the gap between germline ends came to 9 bases. The CDR3 loop is CASSIQGYEQYF. CDR3 nucleotide sequence: TGTGCCAGCAGTATACAGGGTTACGAGCAGTACTTC.

The rearrangement links TRBV2 to TRBJ2-3, with D possibly being TRBD2 (5 bases). In germline, CDR1 is SNHLY, CDR2 FYNNEI. The CDR3 runs to 15 residues. The germline V and J ends were trimmed by 4 bases and 0 bases, with 11 bases remaining between them. CDR3 in DNA: TGTGCCAGCAGTGGGCGGGCCCCGAGCACAGATACGCAGTATTTT. This gives the protein CASSGRAPSTDTQYF.

This clone was found a few times. The chain couples TRBV19 to TRBJ1-4; D not certain. Germline-derived CDR1 and CDR2 are LNHDA and SQIVND (reference sequence). There are 14 residues in the CDR3. V gave up 3 bases and J gave up 3 bases, with 8 bases separating them. The CDR3 DNA reads TGTGCCAGTAGTATGGGAGACGCTAATGAAAAACTGTTTTTT. Residues: CASSMGDANEKLFF.

This chain connects TRBV7-9 to TRBJ1-1; 8 positions match TRBD1. The CDR3 runs to 17 residues. Losses at the gene ends were 5 bases for V and 0 bases for J; bases not matched to a gene: 11. Germline V gene data show CDR1 as SEHNR and CDR2 as FQNEAQ (reference sequence). CDR3 DNA: TGTGCCAGCAGCCTACTGACAGGGGTCCGCATGAACACTGAAGCTTTCTTT. This encodes CASSLLTGVRMNTEAFF.

The sample holds one count of this clone. The CDR3 DNA sequence: TGTGCCAGCAGTTTGGACAGGGGGTTAGGCTACACCTTC. As protein: CASSLDRGLGYTF. V and J are TRBV12-3 or TRBV12-4 and TRBJ1-2; the match to TRBD1 covers 10 bases. V dropped 3 bases and J dropped 8; count of bases not matched to a gene: 3. This CDR3 is 13 amino acids long.

The V call is TRBV5-1, the J call TRBJ2-5; TRBD2 agrees at 8 bases. V gave up 0 bases and J gave up 4 bases; unmatched junction bases: 2. Germline V lookup: CDR1 SGHRS, CDR2 YFSETQ. This CDR3 is 14 amino acids long. The CDR3 region is CASSLDAGGETQYF. The CDR3 DNA follows: TGCGCCAGCAGCTTGGACGCGGGGGGAGAGACCCAGTACTTC.

Many counts were recorded for this clone. The chain couples TRBV27 to TRBJ2-1, with TRBD1 matching 7 bases. Per germline, CDR1 MNHEY and CDR2 SMNVEV (reference sequence). The CDR3 is made up of 18 amino acids. The J segment lost 3 bases and the V segment lost 3 bases, leaving 14 bases of the junction unmatched. The CDR3 sequence: CASSFFGTATTNYNEQFF. The CDR3 DNA reads TGTGCCAGCAGTTTTTTCGGGACAGCTACGACGAACTACAATGAGCAGTTCTTC.

The genes are TRBV13 and TRBJ1-1; 8 bases fit TRBD1. CDR1 and CDR2 (germline): PRHDT, FYEKMQ (reference sequence). Trimming took 1 base from V and 11 from J; bases not matched to a gene: 6. This CDR3 has 13 amino acids. The CDR3 DNA is TGTGCCAGCAGCTTAGTCAGGGGGCTAGGGGCTTTCTTT. Translated, it gives CASSLVRGLGAFF.

V gene TRBV19 combines with J gene TRBJ2-2; D remains ambiguous. V lost 7 bases to trimming and J lost 1 base, with 13 bases between them. Germline-derived CDR1 and CDR2 are LNHDA and SQIVND (reference sequence). The CDR3 contains 15 residues. CDR3 sequence reads: CASTGQILNTGELFF. The CDR3 bases are TGTGCCAGTACTGGGCAGATCTTGAACACCGGGGAGCTGTTTTTT.

The rearrangement uses TRBV27 and TRBJ2-7; 12 positions match TRBD2. Per the germline V gene, CDR1 is MNHEY and CDR2 is SMNVEV (reference sequence). Losses at the gene ends were 1 base for V and 1 base for J; bases not matched to a gene: 2. The CDR3 length is 16 residues. The CDR3 nucleotides are TGTGCCAGCAGTTTATTACTAGCGGGGGGTTCCTACGAGCAGTACTTC. It codes for CASSLLLAGGSYEQYF.

The table lists this clone with a few counts. The rearrangement links TRBV27 to TRBJ2-5; tentative D call: TRBD2 (5 bases). Trimming removed 6 bases from V and 1 base from J, with 15 bases in between. The germline V gene has CDR1 MNHEY and CDR2 SMNVEV (reference sequence). The CDR3 has 15 residues. CDR3 loop: CASSPGTRSQETQYF. CDR3 nucleotides: TGTGCCAGCAGCCCCGGCACTAGATCCCAAGAGACCCAGTACTTC.

The chain is built from TRBV7-9 and TRBJ2-2; D not resolved. CDR1 and CDR2 from the germline V gene are SEHNR and FQNEAQ (reference sequence). Trimming shortened V by 0 bases and J by 2 bases, and 7 bases separated the two germline ends. This CDR3 is built from 15 residues. The CDR3 region is CASSLAATNTGELFF. CDR3 nucleotide sequence: TGTGCCAGCAGCTTAGCGGCAACCAACACCGGGGAGCTGTTTTTT. The complete variable domain, with remaining parts taken from reference TRBV7-9 and TRBJ2-2, reads DTGVSQNPRHKITKRGQNVTFRCDPISEHNRLYWYRQTLGQGPEFLTYFQNEAQLEKSRLLSDRFSAERPKGSFSTLEIQRTEQGDSAMYLCASSLAATNTGELFFGEGSRLTVL.

The gene calls are TRBV6-6 and TRBJ2-3, with D tentatively TRBD1 (5 bases). The CDR3 contains 13 residues. The germline CDR1 and CDR2 sequences are MNHNY and SVGAGI (reference sequence). V gave up 8 bases and J gave up 0 bases, with 9 bases separating them. CDR3 nucleotides: TGTGCCAGCTTGAGACAGAGCACAGATACGCAGTATTTT. This encodes CASLRQSTDTQYF.

The V gene is TRBV2, the J gene TRBJ2-7, with TRBD1 as a possible D gene (5 bases). V was clipped by 4 bases and J by 0 bases, with 10 bases between them. This CDR3 spans 14 amino acids. Germline V gene lookup returns CDR1 SNHLY and CDR2 FYNNEI. The CDR3 DNA follows: TGTGCCAGCAGTGGAACTGACAGCTCCTACGAGCAGTACTTC. Its translation: CASSGTDSSYEQYF. Based on the CDR3 plus reference TRBV2 and TRBJ2-7, the full variable domain is EPEVTQTPSHQVTQMGQEVILRCVPISNHLYFYWYRQILGQKVEFLVSFYNNEISEKSEIFDDQFSVERPDGSNFTLKIRSTKLEDSAMYFCASSGTDSSYEQYFGPGTRLTVT.

The rearrangement uses TRBV29-1 and TRBJ1-2; tentatively, D is TRBD1 (6 bases). CDR1 SQVTM and CDR2 ANQGSEA come from the germline V gene. CDR3 length equals 12 residues. Trimming took off 3 bases at V and 6 bases at J, with 11 bases between the two ends. DNA of the CDR3: TGCAGCGTTGAGAGGGGGAAGAATGGCTACACCTTC. Translating it yields CSVERGKNGYTF.

This clone was recorded only once. Other DNA sequences of this sample code for an identical CDR3. The chain carries TRBV12-3 or TRBV12-4 and TRBJ1-1; TRBD1 might be the D (5 bases). Trimming removed 8 bases at V and 1 base at J, with 8 bases between. This CDR3 has 12 residues. CDR3: CASGRGNTEAFF. CDR3 nucleotides: TGTGCCAGCGGAAGGGGGAACACTGAAGCTTTCTTT.

This sequence joins TRBV6-2 or TRBV6-3 and TRBJ2-2; 13 positions agree with TRBD2. CDR1 is MNHEY, CDR2 SVGEGT, per germline. The CDR3 consists of 16 residues. V lost 5 bases and J lost 6; bases outside the gene matches: 6. CDR3 residues: CASSPRTSGGSGELFF. CDR3 DNA sequence: TGTGCCAGCAGTCCAAGGACTAGCGGGGGCTCCGGGGAGCTGTTTTTT.

The chain employs TRBV27 and TRBJ1-3; 7 positions match TRBD1. The V segment lost 4 bases and the J segment 0 bases; nucleotides outside the gene matches: 3. Germline V CDR1 and CDR2: MNHEY, SMNVEV (reference sequence). The CDR3 extends over 15 amino acids. The CDR3 nucleotides read TGTGCCAGCAGTTCCCGGGACAGCTCTGGAAACACCATATATTTT. Its translation is CASSSRDSSGNTIYF.